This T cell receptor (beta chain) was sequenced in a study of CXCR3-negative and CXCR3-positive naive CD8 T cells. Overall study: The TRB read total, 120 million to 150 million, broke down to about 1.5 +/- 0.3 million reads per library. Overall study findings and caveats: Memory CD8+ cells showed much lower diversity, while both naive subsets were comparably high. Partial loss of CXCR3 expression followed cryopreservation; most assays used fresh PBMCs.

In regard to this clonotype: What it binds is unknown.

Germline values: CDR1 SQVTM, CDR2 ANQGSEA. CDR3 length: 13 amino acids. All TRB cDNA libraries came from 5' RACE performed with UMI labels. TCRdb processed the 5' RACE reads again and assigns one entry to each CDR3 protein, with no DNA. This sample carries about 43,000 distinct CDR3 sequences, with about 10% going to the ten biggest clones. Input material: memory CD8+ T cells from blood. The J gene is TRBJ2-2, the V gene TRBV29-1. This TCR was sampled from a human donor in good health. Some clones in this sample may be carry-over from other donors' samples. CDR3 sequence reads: CSVLDHLTGELFF.